The entry below describes one T cell receptor beta chain. It has no known antigen specificity. Qualities for individual bases were not recorded, and no much larger clone is one base off. This sample stems from a study of blood T cell repertoires in COVID-19 (dated by TCRdb to the early 2020s). Some background on the complete study: Samples from collaborators originated in the United States, Italy and Spain and spanned both the acute and convalescent phases of COVID-19. The prospective study material was composed of cDNA or gDNA derived from T cells, B-cell-depleted T cells, or PBMCs. Subjects who had been exposed to COVID-19, were actively infected with it, or had recovered from it provided the deeply sampled blood TCRbeta repertoires that made up the dataset. Sample metadata almost always included a de-identified subject ID, COVID-19 status, age in years and sex. Samples were obtained from the ongoing ImmuneRACE study (first 160 participants) and from over a thousand subjects provided by 6 global collaborators. Where available, HLA class I and class II types were taken from metadata supplied by the sample provider and were not determined by assay-based typing. The repertoires were made available in a free public database intended to serve as a resource for research on the immune response to SARS-CoV-2. Points the paper makes about the study in general: The amount of clinical and demographic metadata varied by source and participant and was provided uncurated.

One collaborating source in Seattle enrolled patients during active infection and followed them longitudinally through the course of disease. Collaborating institutions collected whole blood in K2EDTA tubes following their own protocols. For TCRbeta analysis, collaborators shipped samples as frozen whole blood, isolated PBMCs, or DNA extracted from either of those sample types. From cysteine to phenylalanine, the CDR3 is 15 amino acids long. Of all the DNA, just the CDR3 is kept, 45 bases in frame from base 1. V is pruned by 5 bases and J by 4 bases, leaving 6 bases of the junction without a gene match. From a lookup of the germline V gene (reference sequence), CDR1 and CDR2 are LGHDT and YNNKEL. The immunoSEQ Assay, a bias-controlled multiplex PCR, was used to amplify TCRbeta CDR3 regions from genomic DNA. The study's own analysis went as follows. The number of nucleated cells in each sample was estimated by amplification of reference gene primers within the assay. To quantify the absolute abundance of each unique TCRbeta CDR3 rearrangement, sequence reads were collapsed and filtered. For each sample, productive Simpson clonality was calculated as the square root of Simpson's diversity index across productive rearrangements. TCRdb obtained this table from immuneACCESS and retained in-frame rearrangements with V and J assigned. These tables miss some clones; where compared with another copy, unresolved V genes account for less than half of the shortfall, and the remainder is unexplained. The V and J calls and the clone size are those of that table, but D and trimming were determined from the DNA. This sample has about 390,000 clones in its table, and 80% to 90% of those were observed once. The ten top clones hold about 2.3% of the sample.

The TCR comes from a woman aged 55-69 years with COVID-19, enrolled during active disease. Sequenced input: peripheral blood. The chain was built from TRBV3-1 (or the pseudogene TRBV3-2) and TRBJ1-2; 11 of the junction bases match TRBD1. The CDR3 reads as follows: CASSRSGTGGYGYTF. The DNA is as follows: TGTGCCAGCAGCAGATCCGGGACAGGGGGCTATGGCTACACCTTC.